The 3 T cell receptor beta chains listed next were all sequenced from one sample in a study of CD8 T cells in ankylosing spondylitis (dated by TCRdb to between 2016 and 2019). Library preparation used 5' RACE. TCRdb lists the instrument as Illumina HiSeq 2500. The public reads were reanalyzed by TCRdb: fastp trimming at Q25, MiXCR alignment, in-frame beta chains only. Duplicate CDR3 protein sequences are folded into a single record with the most common DNA and genes. The sample contains about 220,000 distinct CDR3 sequences, 6% to 8% of them found a single time. The ten largest clones capture 13% to 15% of the sample. Paper-wide results and their limitations: A TCR beta motif of several highly homologous amino acid variants appeared characteristic of blood from ankylosing spondylitis patients.

Their specific antigens are unknown. Material: blood, either unsorted or a sorted T cell fraction (not recorded which). Receptors originate from a male donor with ankylosing spondylitis.

This clonotype has ten or more counts. This sequence joins TRBV20-1 and TRBJ2-3; D call uncertain. This CDR3 contains 12 residues. Deletions cut 8 bases from V and 7 bases from J, with 16 bases between. The germline gives CDR1 DFQATT, CDR2 SNEGSKA (reference sequence). The chain's CDR3 is CSSGPVIHTQYF. The DNA of the CDR3 is TGCAGTTCAGGACCGGTGATACATACGCAGTATTTT.

The chain carries TRBV4-3 and TRBJ1-4; 8 bases map to TRBD1. CDR3 size: 16 residues. V was pared by 4 bases and J by 8 bases, with 12 bases of the junction left unmatched. CDR1 LGHNA and CDR2 YSLEER come from the germline V gene. DNA of the CDR3: TGCGCCAGCAGCCCGGACAGGGAAGGACAGGGAGAAAAACTGTTTTTT. Its protein is CASSPDREGQGEKLFF.

This clonotype was counted between two and nine times. This chain joins TRBV6-1 and TRBJ2-2; possible D gene TRBD2, 6 bases. CDR1 MNHNS and CDR2 SASEGT come from the germline V gene. The V end was cut by 6 bases, the J end by 5 bases, with 28 bases between. This CDR3 is 19 amino acids long. The CDR3 DNA follows: TGTGCCAGCAGCATAAACAAGTTCGGGGGTGGTATGAGGACCGGGGAGCTGTTTTTT. Encoded protein: CASSINKFGGGMRTGELFF.